Listed here is a single T cell receptor beta chain. Its antigen remains unknown. Other DNA sequences in this sample translate to the same CDR3. The data belong to a study of cytomegalovirus exposure and HLA in healthy donors. The wider study: The approximately 120 million unique TCR beta sequences, from about 190 million T cells, were found by an earlier analysis. Most donors, about 82% of several hundred genotyped, fell in the Caucasian-associated ancestry cluster.

Researchers ran the PCR with 60 Vbeta and 13 Jbeta primers. Profiling relied on immunoSEQ multiplex PCR, and the TCRdb table lists in-frame clones only, not all of them. The sample includes 150,000 to 200,000 clones, 60% to 80% of them seen just once. The CDR3 runs 12 residues. The germline CDR1 and CDR2 sequences are SEHNR and FQNEAQ (reference sequence). V lost 3 bases, J lost 4 bases, and 6 bases lay in between. The study's findings and limits: Data from an earlier analysis indicated that most TCR beta V segments were productive either about 90% or about 30% of the time. Presence/absence analyses rested on an assumption that sequencing depth was roughly uniform across donors.

The J gene is TRBJ1-2, the V gene TRBV7-9, with D possibly TRBD1 on 5 matching bases. The clonotype comes from a woman between 35 and 50 years old in good health and CMV-seropositive. Sequenced material: PBMCs. CDR3 sequence (DNA): TGTGCCAGCAGCTTGGGGGGCTATGGCTACACCTTC. This sequence encodes CASSLGGYGYTF. Using reference TRBV7-9 and TRBJ1-2 for the parts outside the CDR3, the full variable domain is DTGVSQNPRHKITKRGQNVTFRCDPISEHNRLYWYRQTLGQGPEFLTYFQNEAQLEKSRLLSDRFSAERPKGSFSTLEIQRTEQGDSAMYLCASSLGGYGYTFGSGTRLTVV.